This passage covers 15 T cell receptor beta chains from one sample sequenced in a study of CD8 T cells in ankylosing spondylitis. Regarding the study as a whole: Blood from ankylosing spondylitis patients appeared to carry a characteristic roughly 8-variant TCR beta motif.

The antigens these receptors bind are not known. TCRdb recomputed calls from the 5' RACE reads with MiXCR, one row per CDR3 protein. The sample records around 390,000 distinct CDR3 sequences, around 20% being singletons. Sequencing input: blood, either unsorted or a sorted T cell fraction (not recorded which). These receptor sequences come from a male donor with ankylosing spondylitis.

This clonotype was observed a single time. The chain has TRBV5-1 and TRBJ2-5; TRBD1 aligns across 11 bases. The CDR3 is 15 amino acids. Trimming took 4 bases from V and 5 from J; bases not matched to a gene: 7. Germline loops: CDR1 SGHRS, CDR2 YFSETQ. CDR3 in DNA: TGCGCCAGCAGCCCCAGGGACAGGGGGGTCGAGACCCAGTACTTC. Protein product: CASSPRDRGVETQYF.

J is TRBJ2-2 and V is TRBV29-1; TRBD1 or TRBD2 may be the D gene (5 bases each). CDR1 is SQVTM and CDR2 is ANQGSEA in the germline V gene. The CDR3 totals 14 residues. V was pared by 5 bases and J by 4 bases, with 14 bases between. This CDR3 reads CSVPRGPCTGELFF. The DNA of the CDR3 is TGCAGCGTTCCCCGGGGCCCCTGCACCGGGGAGCTGTTTTTT.

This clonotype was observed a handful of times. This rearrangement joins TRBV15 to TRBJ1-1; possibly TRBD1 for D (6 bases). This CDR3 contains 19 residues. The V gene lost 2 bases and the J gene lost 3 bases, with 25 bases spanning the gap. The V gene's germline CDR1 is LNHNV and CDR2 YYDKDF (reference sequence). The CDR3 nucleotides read TGTGCCACCAGCAGAAATACCCAACAGGGCGGTGGTAAGGACACTGAAGCTTTCTTT. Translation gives CATSRNTQQGGGKDTEAFF.

CDR3 coding DNA: TGTGCCATCAGTTTAGGACCGATCTCTGGGGCCAACGTCCTGACTTTC. This sequence encodes CAISLGPISGANVLTF. This rearrangement joins TRBV10-3 to TRBJ2-6; D remains unclear. Germline CDR1 reads ENHRY; CDR2 reads SYGVKD. The CDR3 sequence is 16 residues long. V was shortened by 5 bases and J by 0 bases, with 11 bases between the two germline ends.

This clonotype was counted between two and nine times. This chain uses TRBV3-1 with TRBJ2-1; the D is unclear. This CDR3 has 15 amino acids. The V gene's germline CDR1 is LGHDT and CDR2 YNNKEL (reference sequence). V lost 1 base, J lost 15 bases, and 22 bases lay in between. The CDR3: CASSQGTPLGPNPFF. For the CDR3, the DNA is TGTGCCAGCAGCCAAGGAACCCCACTCGGCCCCAATCCGTTCTTC.

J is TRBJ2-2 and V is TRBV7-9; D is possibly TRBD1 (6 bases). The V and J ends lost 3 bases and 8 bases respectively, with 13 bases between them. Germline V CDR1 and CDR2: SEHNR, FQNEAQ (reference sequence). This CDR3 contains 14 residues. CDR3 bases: TGTGCCAGCAGCTTTAACAGGGCTGGAGGGGAGCTGTTTTTT. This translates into CASSFNRAGGELFF. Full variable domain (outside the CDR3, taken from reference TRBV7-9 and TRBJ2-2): DTGVSQNPRHKITKRGQNVTFRCDPISEHNRLYWYRQTLGQGPEFLTYFQNEAQLEKSRLLSDRFSAERPKGSFSTLEIQRTEQGDSAMYLCASSFNRAGGELFFGEGSRLTVL.

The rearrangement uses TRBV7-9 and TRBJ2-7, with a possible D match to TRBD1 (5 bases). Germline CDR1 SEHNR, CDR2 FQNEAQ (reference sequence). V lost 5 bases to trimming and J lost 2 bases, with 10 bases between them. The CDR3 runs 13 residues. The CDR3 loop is CASSNRSPYEQYF. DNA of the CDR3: TGTGCCAGCAGCAACAGGTCGCCCTACGAGCAGTACTTC.

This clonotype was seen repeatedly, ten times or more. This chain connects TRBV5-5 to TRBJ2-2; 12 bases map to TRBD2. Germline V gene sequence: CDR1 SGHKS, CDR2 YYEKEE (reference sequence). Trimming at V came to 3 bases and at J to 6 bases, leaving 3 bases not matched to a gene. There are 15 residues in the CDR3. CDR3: CASSYGLAGSGELFF. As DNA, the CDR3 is TGTGCCAGCAGCTACGGACTAGCGGGATCCGGGGAGCTGTTTTTT.

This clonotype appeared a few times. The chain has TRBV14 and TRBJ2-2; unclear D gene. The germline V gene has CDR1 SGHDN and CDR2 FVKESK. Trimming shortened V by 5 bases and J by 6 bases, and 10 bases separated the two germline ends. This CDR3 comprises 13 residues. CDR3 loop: CASSSLAAGELFF. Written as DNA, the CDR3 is TGTGCCAGCAGCAGCTTAGCAGCCGGGGAGCTGTTTTTT. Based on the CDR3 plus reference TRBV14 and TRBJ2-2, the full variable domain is EAGVTQFPSHSVIEKGQTVTLRCDPISGHDNLYWYRRVMGKEIKFLLHFVKESKQDESGMPNNRFLAERTGGTYSTLKVQPAELEDSGVYFCASSSLAAGELFFGEGSRLTVL.

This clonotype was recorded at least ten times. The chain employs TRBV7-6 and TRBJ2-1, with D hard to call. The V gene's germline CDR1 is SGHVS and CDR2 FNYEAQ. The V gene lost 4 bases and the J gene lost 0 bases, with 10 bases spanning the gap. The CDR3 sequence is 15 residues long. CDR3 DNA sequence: TGTGCCAGCAGCTACGACACGAGCTCCTACAATGAGCAGTTCTTC. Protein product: CASSYDTSSYNEQFF.

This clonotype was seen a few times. CDR3 nucleotide sequence: TGTGCCAGCAGCCCAAACAGGGTAGATACTGAAGCTTTCTTT. This codes for CASSPNRVDTEAFF. The chain combines TRBV16 with TRBJ1-1; the D gene is possibly TRBD1 (6 bases). Germline V lookup: CDR1 KGHSY, CDR2 FQNENV. There are 14 residues in the CDR3. V shed 4 bases and J shed 5 bases, with 14 bases lying between them.

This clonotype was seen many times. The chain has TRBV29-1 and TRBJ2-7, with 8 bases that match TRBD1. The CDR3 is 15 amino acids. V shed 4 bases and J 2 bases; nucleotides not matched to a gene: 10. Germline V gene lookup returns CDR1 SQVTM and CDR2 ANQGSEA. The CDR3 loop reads CSVAPGRQGTYEQYF. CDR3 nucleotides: TGCAGCGTTGCCCCTGGGAGACAGGGGACCTACGAGCAGTACTTC.

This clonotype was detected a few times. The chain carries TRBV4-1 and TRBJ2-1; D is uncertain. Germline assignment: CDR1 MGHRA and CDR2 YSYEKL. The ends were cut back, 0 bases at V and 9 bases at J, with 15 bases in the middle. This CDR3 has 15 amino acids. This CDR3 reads CASSQEESSSREQFF. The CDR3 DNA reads TGCGCCAGCAGCCAAGAGGAAAGCAGCTCCCGTGAGCAGTTCTTC.

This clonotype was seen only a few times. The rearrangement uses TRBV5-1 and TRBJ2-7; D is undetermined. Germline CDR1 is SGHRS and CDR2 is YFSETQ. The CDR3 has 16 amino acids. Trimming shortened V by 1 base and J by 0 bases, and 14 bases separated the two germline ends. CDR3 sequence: CASSLRLEGFSYEQYF. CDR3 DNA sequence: TGCGCCAGCAGCTTGAGACTGGAAGGATTCTCCTACGAGCAGTACTTC.

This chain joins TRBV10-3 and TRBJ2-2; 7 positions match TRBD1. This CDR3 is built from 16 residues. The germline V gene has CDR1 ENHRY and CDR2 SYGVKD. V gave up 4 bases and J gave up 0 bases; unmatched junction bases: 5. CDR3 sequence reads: CAISVRGPPNTGELFF. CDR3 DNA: TGTGCCATCAGTGTTAGGGGGCCTCCGAACACCGGGGAGCTGTTTTTT.